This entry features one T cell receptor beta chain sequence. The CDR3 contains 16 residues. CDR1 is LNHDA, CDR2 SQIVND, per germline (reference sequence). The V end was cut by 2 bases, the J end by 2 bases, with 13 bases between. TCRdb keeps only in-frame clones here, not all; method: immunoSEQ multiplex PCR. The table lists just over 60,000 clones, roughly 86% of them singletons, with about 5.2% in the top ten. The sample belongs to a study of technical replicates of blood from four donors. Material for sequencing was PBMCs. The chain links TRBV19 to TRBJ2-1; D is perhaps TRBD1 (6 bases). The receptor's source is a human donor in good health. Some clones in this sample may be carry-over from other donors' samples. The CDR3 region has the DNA TGTGCCAGTAGTATAAGCCCGGACAGCCCCTACAATGAGCAGTTCTTC. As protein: CASSISPDSPYNEQFF. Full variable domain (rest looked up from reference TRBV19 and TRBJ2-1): DGGITQSPKYLFRKEGQNVTLSCEQNLNHDAMYWYRQDPGQGLRLIYYSQIVNDFQKGDIAEGYSVSREKKESFPLTVTSAQKNPTAFYLCASSISPDSPYNEQFFGPGTRLTVL.